This section outlines one T cell receptor beta chain sequence together with its context. Per germline, CDR1 SGHAT and CDR2 FQNNGV. The length of the CDR3 is 17 residues. V lost 0 bases and J lost 1; bases outside the gene matches: 8. Researchers prepared the TCRbeta library using unique molecular identifiers, the study reports. Using its own MiXCR run on the PCR reads, TCRdb lists one record per CDR3 protein. The repertoire includes about 610,000 distinct CDR3 sequences, roughly a tenth of them detected once, and roughly 3.9% sits in the top ten. This entry is derived from a study of T-cell reconstitution after alpha-beta-depleted transplantation in children.

This sequence originates from a human donor who donated a stem cell graft to a child with acute myeloid leukemia. The material sequenced was PBMCs from the stem cell graft donor, taken from the stem cell graft. The V and J genes are TRBV11-2 and TRBJ2-5; 7 positions match TRBD1. The CDR3 DNA reads as TGTGCCAGCAGCTTAGATGGACCATGGACAGGCCAAGAGACCCAGTACTTC. It yields the protein CASSLDGPWTGQETQYF.